This entry is about one TCR beta chain. Antigen unknown. This CDR3 is 18 amino acids long. CDR1 is SGHRS and CDR2 is YFSETQ in the germline V gene. V lost 2 bases to trimming and J lost 1 base, with 16 bases between them. The sample originates from a study of cytomegalovirus exposure and HLA in healthy donors. Study-wide results and limits: The authors considered a cluster of highly shared sequence variants likely to be a sequencing artifact. In vitro work confirmed that three CMV-associated chains recognize CMV antigens.

Primers included in the PCR were 60 Vbeta and 13 Jbeta primers. The method was immunoSEQ multiplex PCR; TCRdb's version includes in-frame clones alone and lacks a portion of them. Found here are tens of thousands of clones, approximately 80% of them singletons; the top ten hold 4.3%. The chain links TRBV5-1 to TRBJ1-6; D gene unclear. Sequenced material: PBMCs. The receptor was derived from a man aged 25 to 40 in good health and CMV-seronegative. Here the CDR3 reads CASSFTTSTTSYNSPLHF. Here the CDR3 DNA reads TGCGCCAGCAGCTTTACTACCTCGACTACGTCCTATAATTCACCCCTCCACTTT.